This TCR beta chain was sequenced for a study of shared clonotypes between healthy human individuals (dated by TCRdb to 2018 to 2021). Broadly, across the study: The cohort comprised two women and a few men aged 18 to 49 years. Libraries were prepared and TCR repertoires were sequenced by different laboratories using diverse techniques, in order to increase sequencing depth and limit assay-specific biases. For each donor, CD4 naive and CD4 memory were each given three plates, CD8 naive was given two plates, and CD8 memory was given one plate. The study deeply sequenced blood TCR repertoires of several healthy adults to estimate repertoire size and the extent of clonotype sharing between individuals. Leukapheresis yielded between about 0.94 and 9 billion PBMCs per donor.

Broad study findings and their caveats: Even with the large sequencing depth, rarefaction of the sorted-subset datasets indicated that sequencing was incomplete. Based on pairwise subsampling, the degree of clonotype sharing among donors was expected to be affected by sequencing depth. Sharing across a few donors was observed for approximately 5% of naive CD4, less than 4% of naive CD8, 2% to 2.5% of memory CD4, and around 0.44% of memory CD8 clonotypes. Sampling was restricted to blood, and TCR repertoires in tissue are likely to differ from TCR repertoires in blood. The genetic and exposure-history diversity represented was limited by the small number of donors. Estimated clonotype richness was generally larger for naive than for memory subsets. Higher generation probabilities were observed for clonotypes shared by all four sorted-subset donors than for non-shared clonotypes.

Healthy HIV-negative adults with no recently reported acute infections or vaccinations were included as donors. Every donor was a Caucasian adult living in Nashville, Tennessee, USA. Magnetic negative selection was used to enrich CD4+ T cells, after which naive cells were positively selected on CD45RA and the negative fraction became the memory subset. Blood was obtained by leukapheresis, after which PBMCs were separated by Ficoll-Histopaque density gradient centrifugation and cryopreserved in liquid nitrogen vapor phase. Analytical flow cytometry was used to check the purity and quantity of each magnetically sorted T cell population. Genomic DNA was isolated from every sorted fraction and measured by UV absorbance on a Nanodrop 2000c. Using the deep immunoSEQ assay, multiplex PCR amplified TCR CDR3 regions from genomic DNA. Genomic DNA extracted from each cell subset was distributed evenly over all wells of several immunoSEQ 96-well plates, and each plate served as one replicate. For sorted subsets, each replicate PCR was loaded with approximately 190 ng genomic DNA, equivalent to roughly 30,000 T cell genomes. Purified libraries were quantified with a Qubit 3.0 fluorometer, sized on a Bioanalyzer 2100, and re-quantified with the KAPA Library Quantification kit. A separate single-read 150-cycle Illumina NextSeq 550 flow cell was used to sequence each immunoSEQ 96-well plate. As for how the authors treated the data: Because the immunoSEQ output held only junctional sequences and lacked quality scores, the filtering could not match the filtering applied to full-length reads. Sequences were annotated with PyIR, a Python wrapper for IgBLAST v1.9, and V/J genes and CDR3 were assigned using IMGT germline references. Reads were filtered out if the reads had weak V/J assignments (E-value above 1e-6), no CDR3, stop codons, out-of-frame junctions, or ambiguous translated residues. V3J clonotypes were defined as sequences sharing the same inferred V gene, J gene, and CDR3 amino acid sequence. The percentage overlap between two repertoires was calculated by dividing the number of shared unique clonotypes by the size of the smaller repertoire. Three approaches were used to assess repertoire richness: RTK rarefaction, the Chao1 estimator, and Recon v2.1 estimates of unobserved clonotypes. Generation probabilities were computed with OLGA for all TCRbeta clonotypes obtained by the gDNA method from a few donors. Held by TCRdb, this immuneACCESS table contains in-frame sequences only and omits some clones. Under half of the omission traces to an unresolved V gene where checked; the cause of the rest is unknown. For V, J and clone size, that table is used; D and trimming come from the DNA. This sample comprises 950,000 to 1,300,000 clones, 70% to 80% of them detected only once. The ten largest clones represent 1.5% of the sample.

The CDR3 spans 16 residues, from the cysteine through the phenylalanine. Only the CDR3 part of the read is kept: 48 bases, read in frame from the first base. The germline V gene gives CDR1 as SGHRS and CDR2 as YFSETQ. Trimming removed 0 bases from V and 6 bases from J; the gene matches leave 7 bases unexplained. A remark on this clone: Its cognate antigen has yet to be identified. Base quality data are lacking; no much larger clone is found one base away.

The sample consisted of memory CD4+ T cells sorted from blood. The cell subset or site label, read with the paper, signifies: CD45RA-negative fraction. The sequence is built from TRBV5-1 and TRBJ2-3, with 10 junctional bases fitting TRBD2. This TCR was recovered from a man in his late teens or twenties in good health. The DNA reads TGCGCCAGCAGCTTGGCTAGCGGGAGTAGAATTGATACGCAGTATTTT. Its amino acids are CASSLASGSRIDTQYF.